The entry below gives a single T cell receptor (beta chain) sequence along with its context. Its antigen is still unknown. Per-base qualities were not stored, and no clone one base away is much larger. This entry belongs to a study of OX40 agonist ivuxolimab in advanced cancers. As for the study more broadly: Ivuxolimab was an agonistic, fully human IgG2 monoclonal antibody directed against OX40 (CD134), a costimulatory receptor. Of the 50 to 55 dose-escalation patients, hepatocellular carcinoma was present in 19, melanoma in roughly 15, renal cell carcinoma in 9 and head and neck cancer in 9. The paper reports the monotherapy dose-escalation portion (N of about 47 patients) of the phase I ivuxolimab trial. Peripheral TCRbeta sequencing aimed to test whether ivuxolimab altered TCR sequence diversity and caused clonal T-cell expansion. Intravenous ivuxolimab was administered to patients every 2 weeks at six dose levels: 0.01, 0.1, 0.3, 1.5, 3 and 10 mg/kg. Partial responses were achieved by three dose-escalation patients, of whom one had hepatocellular carcinoma and two had cutaneous melanoma. In the dose-escalation cohort, roughly 80% of patients were male, and the mean age was roughly 60 years, with a range of about 23 to 90. Prior anti-PD-1, anti-PD-L1 or anti-CTLA-4 therapy was permitted, and checkpoint inhibitors had been received by less than 45% of dose-escalation patients. The paper's findings and limits, for the study overall: Which antigens the clonally expanded peripheral T cells were specific for was not determined. Low levels of normalized T-cell clonal expansion were also seen in some patients who did not respond. At doses of 0.1 to 3.0 mg/kg, clonal expansion of both CD4+ and CD8+ T cells in blood was seen between baseline and week 6. On average, CD8+ T cells showed more expanded clones than CD4+ T cells after ivuxolimab. In the 0.1-3.0 mg/kg groups, partial responders had among the lowest normalized peripheral clonal expansion, particularly in CD8+ T cells.

Genomic DNA was isolated from the sorted cells so that the TCRbeta CDR3 region could be sequenced. The immunoSEQ Assay was used to sequence the TCRbeta CDR3 regions. TCRdb obtained this table from immuneACCESS and retained in-frame rearrangements with V and J assigned. These tables miss some clones; where compared with another copy, unresolved V genes account for less than half of the shortfall, and the remainder is unexplained. The sample table records about 19,000 clones; 73% of these occur just once. The biggest ten clones account for roughly a third of the sample. V trim: 1 base; J trim: 1 base; unmatched bases: 1. From the cysteine through the phenylalanine, the CDR3 covers 15 amino acids. The DNA shown is the 45-base CDR3, in frame from base 1. According to the germline V gene (reference sequence), CDR1 reads SEHNR and CDR2 reads FQNEAQ. The trial excluded patients who had a history of autoimmune disease or were on systemic immunosuppression. Peripheral blood for TCR sequencing was collected from all dose cohorts at baseline, on cycle 4 day 1, and on cycle 7 day 1. Samples came from an open-label, multicenter, first-in-human phase I dose-escalation trial of ivuxolimab. Adults with locally advanced or metastatic head and neck squamous cell, hepatocellular, melanoma or renal cell carcinoma were enrolled in the trial. Before TCR sequencing, CD4+ T cells and CD8+ T cells were sorted from peripheral blood as separate populations.

The sequencing used CD4+ or CD8+ T cells sorted from blood, collected in a trial of the OX40 agonist ivuxolimab. The sequence is built from TRBV7-9 and TRBJ2-1; 7 nucleotides in the junction match TRBD2. The receptor's source is an adult with an advanced solid tumor such as melanoma, head and neck, liver or kidney cancer. The sequenced DNA is TGTGCCAGCAGCTTAGAGGGAGGGTCCTACAATGAGCAGTTCTTC. This encodes CASSLEGGSYNEQFF.